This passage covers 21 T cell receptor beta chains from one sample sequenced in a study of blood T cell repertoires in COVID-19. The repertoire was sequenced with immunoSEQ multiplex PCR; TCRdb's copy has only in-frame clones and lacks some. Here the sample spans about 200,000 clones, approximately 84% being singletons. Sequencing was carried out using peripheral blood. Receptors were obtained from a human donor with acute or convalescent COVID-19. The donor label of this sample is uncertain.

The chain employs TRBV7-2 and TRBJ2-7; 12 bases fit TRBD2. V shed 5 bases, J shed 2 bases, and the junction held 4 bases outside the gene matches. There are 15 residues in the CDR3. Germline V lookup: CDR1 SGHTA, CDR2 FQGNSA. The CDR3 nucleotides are TGTGCCAGCAGCCTGACTAGCGGGAGAACCTACGAGCAGTACTTC. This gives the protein CASSLTSGRTYEQYF.

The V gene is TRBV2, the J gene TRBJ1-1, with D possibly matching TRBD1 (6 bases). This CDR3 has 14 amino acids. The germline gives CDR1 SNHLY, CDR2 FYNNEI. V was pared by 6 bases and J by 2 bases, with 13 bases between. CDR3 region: CASSEQGGNTEAFF. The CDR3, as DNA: TGTGCCAGCAGCGAACAGGGAGGAAACACTGAAGCTTTCTTT.

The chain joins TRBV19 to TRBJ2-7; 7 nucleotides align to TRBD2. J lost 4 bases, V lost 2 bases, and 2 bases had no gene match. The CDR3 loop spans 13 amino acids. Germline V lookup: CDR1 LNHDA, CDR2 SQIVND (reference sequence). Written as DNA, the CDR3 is TGTGCCAGTAGTATAACCGGGGGGTACGAGCAGTACTTC. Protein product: CASSITGGYEQYF.

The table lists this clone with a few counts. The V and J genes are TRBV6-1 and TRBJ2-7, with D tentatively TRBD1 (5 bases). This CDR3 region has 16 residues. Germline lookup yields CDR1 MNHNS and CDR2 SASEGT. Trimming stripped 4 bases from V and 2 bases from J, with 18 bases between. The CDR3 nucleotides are TGTGCCAGCAGTGGAGGTAGGACATTAAAACCCTACGAGCAGTACTTC. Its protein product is CASSGGRTLKPYEQYF.

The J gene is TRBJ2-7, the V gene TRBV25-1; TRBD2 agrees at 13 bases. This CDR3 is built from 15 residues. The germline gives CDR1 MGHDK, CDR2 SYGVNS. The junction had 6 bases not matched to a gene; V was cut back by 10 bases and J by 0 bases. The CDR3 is CATSGTSGASYEQYF. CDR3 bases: TGTGCCACTTCAGGGACTAGCGGGGCCTCCTACGAGCAGTACTTC.

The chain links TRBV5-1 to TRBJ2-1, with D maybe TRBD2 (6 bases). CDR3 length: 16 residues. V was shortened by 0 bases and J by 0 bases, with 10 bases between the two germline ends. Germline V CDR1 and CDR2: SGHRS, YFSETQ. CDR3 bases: TGCGCCAGCAGCTTGGCCGAGGGACTCTCCTACAATGAGCAGTTCTTC. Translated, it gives CASSLAEGLSYNEQFF. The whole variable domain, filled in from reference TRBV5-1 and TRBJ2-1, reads KAGVTQTPRYLIKTRGQQVTLSCSPISGHRSVSWYQQTPGQGLQFLFEYFSETQRNKGNFPGRFSGRQFSNSRSEMNVSTLELGDSALYLCASSLAEGLSYNEQFFGPGTRLTVL.

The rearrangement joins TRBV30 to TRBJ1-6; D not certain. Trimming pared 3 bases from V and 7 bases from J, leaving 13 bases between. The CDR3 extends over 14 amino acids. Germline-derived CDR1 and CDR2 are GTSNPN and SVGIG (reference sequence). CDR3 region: CAWSEGGRNSPLHF. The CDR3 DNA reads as TGTGCCTGGAGCGAGGGAGGAAGGAATTCACCCCTCCACTTT.

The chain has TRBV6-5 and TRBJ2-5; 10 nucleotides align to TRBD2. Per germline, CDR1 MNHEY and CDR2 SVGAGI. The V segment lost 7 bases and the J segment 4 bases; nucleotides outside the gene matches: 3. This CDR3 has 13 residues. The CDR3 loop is CASTGTSVETQYF. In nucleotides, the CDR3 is TGTGCCAGCACAGGGACTAGCGTAGAGACCCAGTACTTC.

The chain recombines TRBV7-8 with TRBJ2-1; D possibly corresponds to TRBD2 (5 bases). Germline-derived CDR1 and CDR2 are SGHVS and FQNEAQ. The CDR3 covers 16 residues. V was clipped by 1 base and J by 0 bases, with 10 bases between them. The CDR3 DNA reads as TGTGCCAGCAGCTTAGAGCGGAGCGCCTCCTACAATGAGCAGTTCTTC. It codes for CASSLERSASYNEQFF.

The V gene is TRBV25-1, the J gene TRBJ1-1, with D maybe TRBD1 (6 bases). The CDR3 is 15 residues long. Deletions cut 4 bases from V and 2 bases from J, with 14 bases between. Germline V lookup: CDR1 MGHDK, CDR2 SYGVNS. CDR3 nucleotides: TGTGCCAGCAGTGTACAGGGCTTGGGTAACACTGAAGCTTTCTTT. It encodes CASSVQGLGNTEAFF.

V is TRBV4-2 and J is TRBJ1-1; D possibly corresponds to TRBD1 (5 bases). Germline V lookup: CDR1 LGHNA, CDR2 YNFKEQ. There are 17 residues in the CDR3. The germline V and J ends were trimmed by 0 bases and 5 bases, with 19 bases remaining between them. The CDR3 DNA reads TGTGCCAGCAGCCAAGAGGGGGTAAGGGGCGGGAAGACTGAAGCTTTCTTT. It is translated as CASSQEGVRGGKTEAFF.

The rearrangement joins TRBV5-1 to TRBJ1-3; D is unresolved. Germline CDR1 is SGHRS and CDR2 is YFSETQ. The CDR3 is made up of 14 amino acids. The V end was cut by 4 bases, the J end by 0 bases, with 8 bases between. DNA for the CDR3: TGCGCCAGCAGCCTAGATCCCTCTGGAAACACCATATATTTT. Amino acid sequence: CASSLDPSGNTIYF.

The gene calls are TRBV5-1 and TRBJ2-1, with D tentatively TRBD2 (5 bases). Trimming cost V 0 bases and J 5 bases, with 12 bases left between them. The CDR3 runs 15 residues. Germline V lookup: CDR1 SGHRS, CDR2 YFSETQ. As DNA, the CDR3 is TGCGCCAGCAGCTTGGTCGTGACTACCGACAATGAGCAGTTCTTC. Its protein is CASSLVVTTDNEQFF.

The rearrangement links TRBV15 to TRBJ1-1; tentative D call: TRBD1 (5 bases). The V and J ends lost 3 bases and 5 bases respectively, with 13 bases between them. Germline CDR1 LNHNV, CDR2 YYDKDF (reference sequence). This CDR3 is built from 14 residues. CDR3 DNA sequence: TGTGCCACCAGCAGGCCTGGGGGGGTAACTGAAGCTTTCTTT. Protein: CATSRPGGVTEAFF. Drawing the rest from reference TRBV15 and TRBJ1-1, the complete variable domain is DAMVIQNPRYQVTQFGKPVTLSCSQTLNHNVMYWYQQKSSQAPKLLFHYYDKDFNNEADTPDNFQSRRPNTSFCFLDIRSPGLGDTAMYLCATSRPGGVTEAFFGQGTRLTVV.

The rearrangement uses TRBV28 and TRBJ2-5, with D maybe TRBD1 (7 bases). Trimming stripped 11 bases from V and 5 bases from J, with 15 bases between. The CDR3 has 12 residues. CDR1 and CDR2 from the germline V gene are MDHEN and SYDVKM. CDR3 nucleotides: TGTGCCCTGGGGCAGGGGGGTGAGACCCAGTACTTC. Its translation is CALGQGGETQYF.

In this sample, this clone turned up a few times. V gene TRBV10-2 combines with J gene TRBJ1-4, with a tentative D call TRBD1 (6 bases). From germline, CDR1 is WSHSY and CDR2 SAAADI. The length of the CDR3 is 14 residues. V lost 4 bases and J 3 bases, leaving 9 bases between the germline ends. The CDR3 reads CASSVGQSNEKLFF. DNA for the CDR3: TGCGCCAGCAGTGTAGGACAGTCTAATGAAAAACTGTTTTTT.

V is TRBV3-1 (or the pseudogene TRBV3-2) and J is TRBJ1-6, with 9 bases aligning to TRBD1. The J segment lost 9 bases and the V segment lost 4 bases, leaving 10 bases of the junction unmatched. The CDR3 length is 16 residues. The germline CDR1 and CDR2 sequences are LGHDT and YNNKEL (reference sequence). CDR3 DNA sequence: TGTGCCAGCAGCCTCCCATTGGGACAGGGCGGTTCACCCCTCCACTTT. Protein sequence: CASSLPLGQGGSPLHF.

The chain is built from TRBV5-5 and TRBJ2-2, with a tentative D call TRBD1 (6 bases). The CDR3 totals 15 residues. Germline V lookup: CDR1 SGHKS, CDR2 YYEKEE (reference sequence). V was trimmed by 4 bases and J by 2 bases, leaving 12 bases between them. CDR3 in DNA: TGTGCCAGCAGCAATAGGACAGCTAACACCGGGGAGCTGTTTTTT. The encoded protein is CASSNRTANTGELFF.

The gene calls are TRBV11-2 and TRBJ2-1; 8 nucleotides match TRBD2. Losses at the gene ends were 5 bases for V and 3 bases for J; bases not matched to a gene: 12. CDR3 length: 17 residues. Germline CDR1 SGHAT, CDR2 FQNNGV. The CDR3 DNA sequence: TGTGCCAGCAGCCCCCCGGGAGCGGGAGTTAACTACAATGAGCAGTTCTTC. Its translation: CASSPPGAGVNYNEQFF.

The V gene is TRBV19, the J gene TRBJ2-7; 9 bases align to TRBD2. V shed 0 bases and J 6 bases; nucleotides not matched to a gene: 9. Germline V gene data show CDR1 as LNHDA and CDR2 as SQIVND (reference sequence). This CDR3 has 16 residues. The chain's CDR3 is CASSIESSGTLREQYF. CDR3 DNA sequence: TGTGCCAGTAGTATAGAGTCTAGCGGGACCCTTCGCGAGCAGTACTTC.

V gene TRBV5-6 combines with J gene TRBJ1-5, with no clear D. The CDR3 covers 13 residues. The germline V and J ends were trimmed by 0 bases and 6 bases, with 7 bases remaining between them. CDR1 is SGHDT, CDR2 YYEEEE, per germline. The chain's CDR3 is CASSLGPRQPQHF. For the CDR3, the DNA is TGTGCCAGCAGCTTGGGCCCGCGTCAGCCCCAGCATTTT.